These 26 T cell receptor beta chains originate from one sample sequenced in a study of tumor-infiltrating lymphocytes in primary liver carcinoma. From about 490 ng of total RNA, TCR beta-specific cDNA was reverse-transcribed using a constant-region primer. ARM-PCR, slightly modified, supplied the TCR beta libraries through three nested multiplex PCR rounds. TRBV1-TRBV30 forward and Cbeta reverse primers drove the first two approximately 10-cycle rounds. TCRdb used MiXCR to reprocess the multiplex PCR reads, holding one entry per CDR3 protein. The table shows about 350,000 distinct CDR3 sequences, with less than 70% occurring only once. Unsorted whole blood supplied the blood RNA, and germline DNA was isolated too. The sequencing input was peripheral blood. The receptors here all came from a man between 35 and 55 years old with primary liver carcinoma and hepatitis B virus infection.

This clonotype was seen repeatedly, ten times or more. The chain joins TRBV4-1 to TRBJ2-6; D perhaps matches TRBD2 (6 bases). This CDR3 is built from 22 residues. Trimming left V 0 bases short and J 2 bases short, with 26 bases between. CDR1 is MGHRA, CDR2 YSYEKL, per germline. CDR3 nucleotide sequence: TGCGCCAGCAGCCAAGAATCGCTCCAGCGGGCACCCTCCCTTACTGGGGCCAACGTCCTGACTTTC. It encodes CASSQESLQRAPSLTGANVLTF.

The chain is built from TRBV30 and TRBJ1-6, with D maybe TRBD1 (6 bases). The V end was cut by 7 bases, the J end by 10 bases, with 20 bases between. The CDR3 sequence is 14 residues long. CDR1 is GTSNPN, CDR2 SVGIG, per germline (reference sequence). The CDR3 DNA reads TGTGCCTCTAAACTCGGACAGTCCGAGTCACCCCTCCACTTT. It encodes CASKLGQSESPLHF.

For this clonotype: Lacking the conserved final phenylalanine or tryptophan, this CDR3 likely reflects a read error. The chain joins TRBV23-1 to TRBJ2-7; D uncertain. TRBV23-1 counts as an open reading frame of uncertain function. The V end was cut by 3 bases, the J end by 3 bases, with 27 bases between. The CDR3 covers 19 residues. The CDR3: CASSHTCQENGWSRYEQYL. In DNA, the CDR3 is TGCGCCAGCAGTCACACTTGCCAGGAGAATGGATGGTCACGCTACGAGCAGTACCTC.

This clonotype has more than one count but fewer than ten. The chain combines TRBV5-5 with TRBJ2-7, with D maybe TRBD1 (5 bases). Germline CDR1 is SGHKS and CDR2 is YYEKEE (reference sequence). The CDR3 is 14 amino acids. The V gene lost 4 bases and the J gene lost 2 bases, with 13 bases spanning the gap. CDR3 sequence: CASSPETEAYEQYF. Written as DNA, the CDR3 is TGTGCCAGCAGCCCCGAGACAGAAGCCTACGAGCAGTACTTC.

This clonotype was recorded only once. A junction boundary mismatches the germline segment, possibly from a read error. The chain is built from TRBV6-6 and TRBJ2-2; 11 positions agree with TRBD2. Germline CDR1 is MNHNY and CDR2 is SVGAGI (reference sequence). The CDR3 runs to 15 residues. The CDR3 bases are TGTGCCAGCAGGGGACTAGCGGTGAACGCCGGGGAGCTCTTTTTT. This codes for CASRGLAVNAGELFF.

V and J are TRBV5-6 and TRBJ2-3; 10 nucleotides match TRBD1. CDR3 size: 16 residues. CDR1 and CDR2 (germline): SGHDT, YYEEEE. The trim removed 2 bases at V and 1 base at J, leaving 4 bases unmatched. The CDR3 DNA sequence: TGTGCCAGCAGCTTCGGACAGGGGGTCGGCACAGATACGCAGTATTTT. Protein: CASSFGQGVGTDTQYF.

The genes are TRBV7-9 and TRBJ1-6; 10 bases are a match to TRBD1. Germline values: CDR1 SEHNR, CDR2 FQNEAQ (reference sequence). The CDR3 is made up of 16 amino acids. The V and J ends lost 3 bases and 10 bases, in that order; junction bases with no gene match: 9. The CDR3 is CASSLATGTGDSPLHF. The CDR3 DNA sequence: TGTGCCAGCAGCTTGGCTACCGGGACAGGGGACTCACCCCTCCACTTT.

This clonotype was found once. An end of the junction does not agree with germline; a read error may underlie this. The CDR3 DNA reads TGCGCTAGCATTGTCGGGTCAGGGGGAGTCTACGAGCAGTACTTC. As protein: CASIVGSGGVYEQYF. This chain connects TRBV10-2 to TRBJ2-7; 7 bases fit TRBD1. There are 15 residues in the CDR3. CDR1 and CDR2 from the germline V gene are WSHSY and SAAADI.

The chain links TRBV5-1 to TRBJ1-1; no definite D call. This CDR3 region has 15 residues. Per germline, CDR1 SGHRS and CDR2 YFSETQ. V was cut by 1 base and J by 1 base, with 11 bases left in between. This CDR3 is CASSLMDSPNTEAFF. As DNA, the CDR3 is TGCGCCAGCAGCTTGATGGACTCACCGAACACTGAAGCTTTCTTT.

The chain uses TRBV4-2 and TRBJ2-4; D may be TRBD1 or TRBD2 (5 bases each). The germline V and J ends were trimmed by 4 bases and 10 bases, with 14 bases remaining between them. This CDR3 is built from 13 residues. Germline V lookup: CDR1 LGHNA, CDR2 YNFKEQ. As DNA, the CDR3 is TGTGCCAGCAGCCGGGACCGGCCTAATATTCAGTACTTC. Translation gives CASSRDRPNIQYF.

V usage is TRBV28 and J usage is TRBJ2-7; 10 nucleotides align to TRBD2. The V gene end was trimmed by 5 bases and the J gene end by 5 bases; junction bases not matched to a gene: 9. The CDR3 spans 15 residues. In germline, CDR1 is MDHEN, CDR2 SYDVKM. CDR3 sequence reads: CASSLPSGSFHEQYF. The CDR3 DNA is TGTGCCAGCAGTCTTCCTAGCGGGAGTTTCCACGAGCAGTACTTC.

This chain links TRBV11-2 with TRBJ2-3, with unresolved D. Deletions cut 2 bases from V and 4 bases from J, with 13 bases between. Germline CDR1 reads SGHAT; CDR2 reads FQNNGV. This CDR3 spans 15 amino acids. CDR3 protein: CASSLRPSDSDTQYF. Here the CDR3 DNA reads TGTGCCAGCAGCTTAAGGCCTAGTGACTCAGATACGCAGTATTTT.

The chain combines TRBV10-3 with TRBJ1-1; the D gene is possibly TRBD1 (5 bases). The V end was cut by 11 bases, the J end by 1 base, with 8 bases between. The CDR3 spans 11 residues. Germline-derived CDR1 and CDR2 are ENHRY and SYGVKD. Here the CDR3 reads CAVTGNTEAFF. For the CDR3, the DNA is TGTGCCGTCACAGGGAACACTGAAGCTTTCTTT.

In regard to this clonotype: At one boundary the junction diverges from the germline segment, which might be a read error. The gene calls are TRBV4-2 and TRBJ1-6; D is unclear. The CDR3 spans 14 residues. Germline V gene data show CDR1 as LGHNA and CDR2 as YNFKEQ. CDR3 protein: CASSQEAENSPLRF. In DNA form, the CDR3 reads TGTGCCAGCAGTCAAGAGGCGGAAAATTCACCCCTCCGCTTT.

This clonotype was detected once. One base away lies a much larger clone, so this may be a sequencing read error. The chain is built from TRBV6-5 and TRBJ2-7; 7 nucleotides match TRBD2. The CDR3 extends over 15 amino acids. Germline V gene sequence: CDR1 MNHEY, CDR2 SVGAGI. This chain's CDR3 is CASARVIAGSHEQYF. For the CDR3, the DNA is TGTGCCAGCGCCAGGGTGATAGCGGGCTCCCACGAGCAGTACTTC.

To note about this clonotype: A clone one base away is much larger, so this may be a read error. The chain recombines TRBV4-3 with TRBJ2-5; TRBD2 agrees at 11 bases. The V gene's germline CDR1 is LGHNA and CDR2 YSLEER. V was clipped by 7 bases and J by 6 bases; unmatched bases: 13. This CDR3 spans 16 amino acids. The DNA of the CDR3 is TGCGCCAGCAATGTGACTAGCGGGGCGGGCAGGAAGACCCAGTACTTC. This encodes CASNVTSGAGRKTQYF.

Note on this clonotype: Possible read error: a much larger clone is one base away. The gene calls are TRBV28 and TRBJ1-5; D is undetermined. Trimming removed 6 bases at V and 2 bases at J, with 14 bases between. The CDR3 is made up of 15 amino acids. The germline CDR1 and CDR2 sequences are MDHEN and SYDVKM. The CDR3 bases are TGTGCCAGCAGGGCGGCGGTTCCCGGCAATCAGCCCCAGCATTTT. Amino acid sequence: CASRAAVPGNQPQHF. Variable domain in full (rest from reference TRBV28 and TRBJ1-5): DVKVTQSSRYLVKRTGEKVFLECVQDMDHENMFWYRQDPGLGLRLIYFSYDVKMKEKGDIPEGYSVSREKKERFSLILESASTNQTSMYLCASRAAVPGNQPQHFGDGTRLSIL.

In regard to this clonotype: This could be a read error, since a much larger clone is one nucleotide away. V gene TRBV4-1 combines with J gene TRBJ1-4; the D gene is possibly TRBD1 (6 bases). There are 15 residues in the CDR3. The germline gives CDR1 MGHRA, CDR2 YSYEKL. The CDR3 is CANSQSQDSWEKLFF. The CDR3 DNA is TGCGCCAACAGCCAATCTCAGGACAGTTGGGAAAAACTGTTTTTT.

About this clonotype: One end of the junction varies from germline; a read error may be responsible. This chain uses TRBV7-2 with TRBJ2-2; D ambiguous. CDR1 is SGHTA and CDR2 is FQGNSA in the germline V gene. This CDR3 is built from 17 residues. The CDR3 nucleotides read TGTGCCAGTAGCTTAAATTCATTGGCGGTAAAAACCGGGGAGCTGTTTTTT. It codes for CASSLNSLAVKTGELFF.

This clonotype came up once. Germline and junction disagree at one end, which may indicate a read error. This chain joins TRBV11-2 and TRBJ2-5; D is unresolved. Per the germline V gene, CDR1 is SGHAT and CDR2 is FQNNGV. The CDR3 runs to 13 residues. The CDR3 region is CANSSTLQETQYF. In DNA, the CDR3 is TGTGCCAACAGCTCCACACTACAAGAGACCCAGTACTTC.

This clonotype was seen once. The junction departs from germline at one end; a sequencing error may be responsible. V and J are TRBV11-2 and TRBJ2-7; 7 bases match TRBD1. There are 14 residues in the CDR3. CDR1 is SGHAT, CDR2 FQNNGV, per germline. The CDR3 region has the DNA TGTGCCAGCAGCTGTCGGACAGGAGGCTACGAGCAGTACTTT. This encodes CASSCRTGGYEQYF.

This clonotype appeared a single time. A read error is possible here, since a much larger clone lies one base away. This sequence joins TRBV5-5 and TRBJ2-7, with 9 bases identical to TRBD1. This CDR3 comprises 15 residues. Per germline, CDR1 SGHKS and CDR2 YYEKEE (reference sequence). With V trimmed by 3 bases and J by 3 bases, 7 bases remained unmatched. The CDR3 sequence is CASSWPGQGLYEQYF. CDR3 sequence (DNA): TGTGCCAGCAGCTGGCCGGGACAGGGTCTCTACGAGCAGTACTTC.

Worth noting for this clonotype: One end of the junction varies from germline; a read error may be responsible. This chain connects TRBV11-2 to TRBJ2-7; 9 positions match TRBD2. The CDR3 is 15 amino acids. Germline V gives CDR1 SGHAT, CDR2 FQNNGV. CDR3 coding DNA: TGTGTCAGCAGCACGCTGGTAGCGGGAGTCTTCGGAGAGTACTTC. This sequence encodes CVSSTLVAGVFGEYF.

On this clonotype itself: Just one base apart from a much larger clone, this may be a read error. The CDR3 nucleotides are TGCGCCAGCAGCCAGGACACTGCGGAAGTATCCTACGAGCAGTACTTC. It translates to CASSQDTAEVSYEQYF. The V call is TRBV4-3, the J call TRBJ2-7; D may be TRBD1 (5 bases). Germline V gives CDR1 LGHNA, CDR2 YSLEER. The CDR3 consists of 16 residues. V was shortened by 3 bases and J by 1 base, with 16 bases between the two germline ends.

As to this clonotype: One end of the junction does not line up with germline, which may come from a read error. The chain employs TRBV11-2 and TRBJ2-2; D may correspond to TRBD1 or TRBD2 (5 bases each). The CDR3 consists of 14 residues. CDR1 is SGHAT, CDR2 FQNNGV, per germline. In DNA, the CDR3 is TGTGCCAGAAGCAGGGACGGAACCACCGGGGACCTGTTTTTT. It is translated as CARSRDGTTGDLFF. Complete variable domain (other parts from reference TRBV11-2 and TRBJ2-2): EAGVAQSPRYKIIEKRQSVAFWCNPISGHATLYWYQQILGQGPKLLIQFQNNGVVDDSQLPKDRFSAERLKGVDSTLKIQPAKLEDSAVYLCARSRDGTTGDLFFGEGSRLTVL.

CDR3 amino acids: CASSVGSYEQYF. Written as DNA, the CDR3 is TGCGCCAGCAGCGTTGGATCGTACGAGCAGTACTTC. The chain recombines TRBV10-1 with TRBJ2-7, with no clear D. Germline-derived CDR1 and CDR2 are WNHNN and SYGVQD (reference sequence). This CDR3 is built from 12 residues. V lost 6 bases and J 4 bases, leaving 10 bases between the germline ends.